The 17 T cell receptor beta chains given below trace back to one sample, sequenced in a study of breast tumors, draining lymph nodes, adjacent tissues. TCRdb used MiXCR to reprocess the multiplex PCR reads, holding one entry per CDR3 protein. In the table there are 30,000 to 35,000 distinct CDR3 sequences, over 55% of which are singletons. Material: breast tumor tissue. The origin of the receptors is a female donor with breast cancer. Some clones in this sample may be carry-over from other donors' samples.

The genes are TRBV20-1 and TRBJ2-7, with 8 bases that match TRBD2. The germline CDR1 and CDR2 sequences are DFQATT and SNEGSKA (reference sequence). With 0 bases clipped from V and 4 bases from J, the junction kept 14 bases outside the gene matches. There are 17 residues in the CDR3. CDR3: CSARDHPGASGSYEQYF. CDR3 DNA: TGCAGTGCTAGAGATCACCCAGGGGCCAGCGGGAGTTACGAGCAGTACTTC.

The V and J genes are TRBV2 and TRBJ2-7, with D maybe TRBD1 (7 bases). Per germline, CDR1 SNHLY and CDR2 FYNNEI. V was shortened by 6 bases and J by 5 bases, with 14 bases between the two germline ends. The CDR3 runs 13 residues. For the CDR3, the DNA is TGTGCCAGCAGGAGACAGGGAGGAAACGAGCAGTACTTC. Protein sequence: CASRRQGGNEQYF.

In its sample, this clonotype was seen once. The V gene is TRBV9, the J gene TRBJ2-7; 11 positions match TRBD1. Germline V lookup: CDR1 SGDLS, CDR2 YYNGEE. This CDR3 has 16 amino acids. V trimming: 3 bases; J trimming: 7 bases; junction bases outside the gene matches: 12. CDR3 DNA sequence: TGTGCCAGCAGCGGGGAACCGGGACAGGGGGTGCGGGAGCAGTACTTC. This encodes CASSGEPGQGVREQYF.

V and J are TRBV20-1 and TRBJ2-3; TRBD2 aligns across 9 bases. CDR3 length: 14 amino acids. Germline V gene lookup returns CDR1 DFQATT and CDR2 SNEGSKA (reference sequence). The J segment lost 7 bases and the V segment lost 2 bases, leaving 7 bases of the junction unmatched. Here the CDR3 reads CSARLAGTPNTQYF. The CDR3 nucleotides read TGCAGTGCTAGACTAGCGGGGACCCCTAATACGCAGTATTTT.

The chain couples TRBV29-1 to TRBJ2-3; D unresolved. The germline V gene encodes CDR1 SQVTM and CDR2 ANQGSEA. The V and J ends lost 5 bases and 2 bases respectively, with 11 bases between them. This CDR3 comprises 13 residues. This CDR3 reads CSVSVGFTDTQYF. CDR3 sequence (DNA): TGCAGCGTTTCGGTGGGTTTCACAGATACGCAGTATTTT.

V gene TRBV6-5 combines with J gene TRBJ2-7; the D gene is possibly TRBD1 (5 bases). The CDR3 sequence is 12 residues long. Germline V gene data show CDR1 as MNHEY and CDR2 as SVGAGI. V dropped 2 bases and J dropped 6 bases, with 8 bases sitting between them. CDR3 in DNA: TGTGCCAGCAGTTACCGGCAGGGCGAGCAGTACTTC. Translation: CASSYRQGEQYF.

This clonotype was counted only a few times. This chain uses TRBV19 with TRBJ2-1, with 7 bases aligning to TRBD2. The junction had 3 bases not matched to a gene; V was cut back by 3 bases and J by 7 bases. The CDR3 sequence is 13 residues long. CDR1 and CDR2 from the germline V gene are LNHDA and SQIVND (reference sequence). The CDR3 nucleotides are TGTGCCAGTAGTATGGGAGGGGTGAATGAGCAGTTCTTC. This sequence encodes CASSMGGVNEQFF.

In the case of this clonotype: Given a much more abundant clone one base away, this may be a read error. V and J are TRBV28 and TRBJ1-5, with TRBD1 identical over 12 bases. Germline-derived CDR1 and CDR2 are MDHEN and SYDVKM. There are 15 residues in the CDR3. The CDR3 reads CASGLGTGGKQPQHF. The DNA of the CDR3 is TGTGCCAGCGGTTTAGGGACAGGGGGCAAACAGCCCCAGCATTTT.

The V gene is TRBV5-6, the J gene TRBJ1-2; D might be TRBD1 (5 bases). The CDR3 is 15 residues long. Deletions cut 1 base from V and 4 bases from J, with 14 bases between. Per the germline V gene, CDR1 is SGHDT and CDR2 is YYEEEE. CDR3 sequence (DNA): TGTGCCAGCAGCTTGATCCGGGACGGATCCTATGGCTACACCTTC. It specifies CASSLIRDGSYGYTF. The full variable domain, rest sourced from reference TRBV5-6 and TRBJ1-2, is DAGVTQSPTHLIKTRGQQVTLRCSPKSGHDTVSWYQQALGQGPQFIFQYYEEEERQRGNFPDRFSGHQFPNYSSELNVNALLLGDSALYLCASSLIRDGSYGYTFGSGTRLTVV.

The CDR3 loop reads CASSRRGGGSSTDTQYF. CDR3 nucleotides: TGTGCCAGCTCACGGAGGGGCGGGGGGTCTAGCACAGATACGCAGTATTTT. The chain combines TRBV2 with TRBJ2-3, with 8 bases that match TRBD2. The germline V gene encodes CDR1 SNHLY and CDR2 FYNNEI. This CDR3 has 17 residues. Trimming cost V 8 bases and J 0 bases; bases outside gene matches: 13.

This clonotype has a count of ten or more. This sequence joins TRBV6-5 and TRBJ1-2; D ambiguous. The CDR3 length is 15 residues. Germline CDR1 reads MNHEY; CDR2 reads SVGAGI. The V and J ends lost 5 bases and 5 bases respectively, with 18 bases between them. CDR3 DNA sequence: TGTGCCAGCAGTCGGAGTATAAAAACGGATTATGGCTACACCTTC. Protein: CASSRSIKTDYGYTF.

This clonotype was seen ten or more times. The chain carries TRBV28 and TRBJ2-5; 11 nucleotides match TRBD1. Per the germline V gene, CDR1 is MDHEN and CDR2 is SYDVKM. Trimming removed 5 bases from V and 7 bases from J; junction bases left unmatched: 9. This CDR3 has 15 residues. CDR3 protein: CASSKRDRGSGTQYF. DNA of the CDR3: TGTGCCAGCAGTAAACGGGACAGGGGGAGTGGGACCCAGTACTTC.

The V and J genes are TRBV7-9 and TRBJ1-5, with no clear D. Germline CDR1 reads SEHNR; CDR2 reads FQNEAQ (reference sequence). CDR3 length: 12 amino acids. The germline V and J ends were trimmed by 1 base and 5 bases, with 3 bases remaining between them. The CDR3 DNA sequence: TGTGCCAGCAGCTTAGTTCATCAGCCCCAGCATTTT. Translating gives CASSLVHQPQHF.

This chain links TRBV4-1 with TRBJ2-7, with D unresolved. V was trimmed by 1 base and J by 0 bases, leaving 10 bases between them. The length of the CDR3 is 15 residues. Germline V gene data show CDR1 as MGHRA and CDR2 as YSYEKL. The DNA for the CDR3 is TGCGCCAGCAGCCAAGGTCAGTCATTCTCCTACGAGCAGTACTTC. Its protein product is CASSQGQSFSYEQYF.

By sample fraction, this clonotype is medium-sized. This chain connects TRBV20-1 to TRBJ2-5, with D unclear. The CDR3 length is 12 residues. V lost 3 bases and J 5 bases, leaving 10 bases between the germline ends. The germline V gene encodes CDR1 DFQATT and CDR2 SNEGSKA (reference sequence). CDR3 coding DNA: TGCAGTGCTAGCGACGGTCGGGAGACCCAGTACTTC. Translating it yields CSASDGRETQYF.

The CDR3 DNA follows: TGTGCCAGCACCCTTCGACAGGGCTACTCTGGAAACACCATATATTTT. Its protein product is CASTLRQGYSGNTIYF. V gene TRBV7-2 combines with J gene TRBJ1-3, with 7 bases that match TRBD1. CDR1 is SGHTA and CDR2 is FQGNSA in the germline V gene. This CDR3 comprises 16 residues. Trimming took 7 bases from V and 0 from J; bases not matched to a gene: 9. Full variable domain (outside the CDR3, taken from reference TRBV7-2 and TRBJ1-3): GAGVSQSPSNKVTEKGKDVELRCDPISGHTALYWYRQSLGQGLEFLIYFQGNSAPDKSGLPSDRFSAERTGGSVSTLTIQRTQQEDSAVYLCASTLRQGYSGNTIYFGEGSWLTVV.

This clonotype was seen many times. The CDR3 loop reads CASSLRDTYQETQYF. CDR3 nucleotides: TGTGCCAGCAGTTTACGGGACACGTACCAAGAGACCCAGTACTTC. V usage is TRBV12-3 or TRBV12-4 and J usage is TRBJ2-5; possibly TRBD1 for D (6 bases). The V end was cut by 2 bases, the J end by 0 bases, with 10 bases between. This CDR3 region has 15 residues.